These 22 T cell receptor beta chains came from one sample sequenced in a study of control samples from healthy donors and cancer patients. Some clones are missing from TCRdb's copy, which holds only in-frame ones; the method was immunoSEQ multiplex PCR. In the table there are roughly 50,000 clones, 94% of which are singletons. Sequencing used blood. All receptors come from a man younger than 45 in good health.

The chain recombines TRBV19 with TRBJ1-1; D remains unclear. The CDR3 sequence is 12 residues long. V was shortened by 10 bases and J by 6 bases, with 15 bases between the two germline ends. Germline assignment: CDR1 LNHDA and CDR2 SQIVND (reference sequence). CDR3 sequence reads: CATSLGSAEAFF. Here the CDR3 DNA reads TGTGCCACATCCCTAGGGAGCGCTGAAGCTTTCTTT.

This chain connects TRBV9 to TRBJ2-5, with D maybe TRBD2 (5 bases). Trimming pared 1 base from V and 5 bases from J, leaving 12 bases between. CDR1 and CDR2 from the germline V gene are SGDLS and YYNGEE. The CDR3 has 14 amino acids. DNA for the CDR3: TGTGCCAGCAGCGTATGGGCTAGCAGCGAGACCCAGTACTTC. Amino acids: CASSVWASSETQYF.

The chain combines TRBV7-3 with TRBJ2-1; a weak D match, TRBD1 (5 bases). This CDR3 region has 13 residues. V lost 5 bases and J lost 9, with 14 bases in between. Germline V gene data show CDR1 as SGHTA and CDR2 as FQGTGA. The CDR3 loop is CASSPQGLGEQFF. The CDR3 nucleotides read TGTGCCAGCAGCCCTCAGGGTTTGGGTGAGCAGTTCTTC.

The V call is TRBV7-9, the J call TRBJ2-3, with D perhaps given as TRBD1 or TRBD2 (7 bases each). The V end lost 2 bases, the J end lost 2 bases, and 11 bases lay between the germline ends. The germline gives CDR1 SEHNR, CDR2 FQNEAQ (reference sequence). The CDR3 sequence is 15 residues long. The CDR3 region is CASSLQGGTTDTQYF. In nucleotides, the CDR3 is TGTGCCAGCAGCTTACAGGGGGGGACCACAGATACGCAGTATTTT. Variable domain in full (rest from reference TRBV7-9 and TRBJ2-3): DTGVSQNPRHKITKRGQNVTFRCDPISEHNRLYWYRQTLGQGPEFLTYFQNEAQLEKSRLLSDRFSAERPKGSFSTLEIQRTEQGDSAMYLCASSLQGGTTDTQYFGPGTRLTVL.

This clone was seen once. The V and J genes are TRBV5-1 and TRBJ2-3; D is perhaps TRBD1 (6 bases). Germline V gene sequence: CDR1 SGHRS, CDR2 YFSETQ. Trimming took 4 bases from V and 4 from J, leaving 10 bases between them. This CDR3 is 13 amino acids long. CDR3 sequence: CASSTGFADTQYF. CDR3 in DNA: TGCGCCAGCAGCACAGGGTTCGCAGATACGCAGTATTTT. Using reference TRBV5-1 and TRBJ2-3 for the parts outside the CDR3, the full variable domain is KAGVTQTPRYLIKTRGQQVTLSCSPISGHRSVSWYQQTPGQGLQFLFEYFSETQRNKGNFPGRFSGRQFSNSRSEMNVSTLELGDSALYLCASSTGFADTQYFGPGTRLTVL.

This rearrangement joins TRBV3-1 (or the pseudogene TRBV3-2) to TRBJ1-1; D is unclear. This CDR3 has 13 residues. Trimming stripped 2 bases from V and 1 base from J, with 5 bases between. CDR1 is LGHDT, CDR2 YNNKEL, per germline (reference sequence). Here the CDR3 DNA reads TGTGCCAGCAGCCAACCGGGGAACACTGAAGCTTTCTTT. Translating it yields CASSQPGNTEAFF.

The CDR3 DNA is TGTGCCAGCAGTTACTCCACAGGGGGCAATGGCTACACCTTC. Encoded protein: CASSYSTGGNGYTF. The gene calls are TRBV6-5 and TRBJ1-2, with 9 bases identical to TRBD1. Germline V CDR1 and CDR2: MNHEY, SVGAGI. V trimming: 0 bases; J trimming: 6 bases; junction bases outside the gene matches: 2. The CDR3 spans 14 residues.

The chain combines TRBV30 with TRBJ1-1; TRBD1 aligns across 9 bases. V trimming: 5 bases; J trimming: 3 bases; junction bases outside the gene matches: 13. The CDR3 is 16 amino acids. Germline CDR1 is GTSNPN and CDR2 is SVGIG (reference sequence). The CDR3 DNA reads TGTGCCTGGCAGGGACAGGGTAGGATCGGATACACTGAAGCTTTCTTT. Translating gives CAWQGQGRIGYTEAFF.

This chain joins TRBV7-3 and TRBJ2-1; D tentatively reads TRBD1 or TRBD2 (6 bases each). Trimming cost V 1 base and J 3 bases, with 37 bases left between them. The germline CDR1 and CDR2 sequences are SGHTA and FQGTGA. This CDR3 spans 24 amino acids. CDR3: CASSLRGASLGQLWVFPNYNEQFF. As DNA, the CDR3 is TGTGCCAGCAGCTTAAGGGGGGCATCGCTTGGACAACTGTGGGTTTTCCCTAACTACAATGAGCAGTTCTTC.

This clone was recorded only once. The chain joins TRBV5-5 to TRBJ1-2; a possible D gene is TRBD1 (6 bases). Germline lookup yields CDR1 SGHKS and CDR2 YYEKEE (reference sequence). V was cut by 7 bases and J by 6 bases, with 16 bases left in between. This CDR3 spans 13 amino acids. CDR3 protein: CASLGHPKDGYTF. The CDR3 DNA reads TGTGCCAGCCTGGGACACCCTAAGGATGGCTACACCTTC.

With respect to this clone: Other DNA sequences of this sample code for an identical CDR3. V and J are TRBV30 and TRBJ1-2, with a tentative D call TRBD1 (6 bases). The CDR3 consists of 13 residues. Germline V gives CDR1 GTSNPN, CDR2 SVGIG (reference sequence). The V end lost 3 bases, the J end lost 8 bases, and 16 bases lay between the germline ends. The CDR3 spells CAWRVGGARGYTF. The CDR3 DNA sequence: TGTGCCTGGAGGGTCGGGGGGGCGCGGGGCTACACCTTC.

This chain connects TRBV7-9 to TRBJ2-2, with D tentatively TRBD1 (6 bases). Deletions cut 4 bases from V and 3 bases from J, with 24 bases between. This CDR3 comprises 19 residues. Germline CDR1 is SEHNR and CDR2 is FQNEAQ (reference sequence). CDR3: CASSSLRARDKVYTGELFF. DNA for the CDR3: TGTGCCAGCAGCTCCCTTAGAGCACGGGACAAGGTGTACACCGGGGAGCTGTTTTTT.

The chain couples TRBV27 to TRBJ1-4; D perhaps matches TRBD1 (6 bases). Between the trimmed V and J ends, which lost 1 base and 3 bases, there was a span of 18 bases. Germline loops: CDR1 MNHEY, CDR2 SMNVEV (reference sequence). This CDR3 is built from 18 residues. The DNA of the CDR3 is TGTGCCAGCAGTTTATTCTACATCACAGGGTCTTCTAATGAAAAACTGTTTTTT. Its translation: CASSLFYITGSSNEKLFF.

This clone was seen once. This chain connects TRBV11-1 to TRBJ1-1; possibly TRBD1 for D (6 bases). This CDR3 is built from 16 residues. Germline V gene lookup returns CDR1 SGHAT and CDR2 FQDESV (reference sequence). The germline V and J ends were trimmed by 6 bases and 0 bases, with 17 bases remaining between them. The CDR3 spells CASRLGGRGVNTEAFF. As DNA, the CDR3 is TGTGCCAGCAGGCTGGGGGGGCGCGGGGTGAACACTGAAGCTTTCTTT.

The rearrangement joins TRBV30 to TRBJ1-4, with D perhaps TRBD1 (5 bases). Trimming shortened V by 3 bases and J by 7 bases, and 15 bases separated the two germline ends. CDR1 is GTSNPN, CDR2 SVGIG, per germline (reference sequence). The CDR3 totals 14 residues. CDR3 residues: CAWSGGRVGEKLFF. The CDR3 region has the DNA TGTGCCTGGAGCGGGGGGAGGGTCGGTGAAAAACTGTTTTTT.

The chain carries TRBV4-3 and TRBJ2-3, with 9 positions matching TRBD2. Trimming at V came to 2 bases and at J to 0 bases, leaving 6 bases not matched to a gene. The CDR3 contains 17 residues. Per germline, CDR1 LGHNA and CDR2 YSLEER. The DNA of the CDR3 is TGCGCCAGCAGCCAAACGACTCTAGCGGGGAGCACAGATACGCAGTATTTT. The encoded protein is CASSQTTLAGSTDTQYF.

Only one count was recorded for this clone. The rearrangement uses TRBV5-1 and TRBJ2-1; the D gene is possibly TRBD2 (5 bases). Deletions cut 5 bases from V and 9 bases from J, with 12 bases between. Per germline, CDR1 SGHRS and CDR2 YFSETQ. There are 12 residues in the CDR3. CDR3 protein: CASRRSEGEQFF. The CDR3 DNA reads as TGCGCCAGCAGGCGTAGCGAGGGTGAGCAGTTCTTC.

This clone turned up a few times. V usage is TRBV9 and J usage is TRBJ1-6; D may be TRBD1 (5 bases). Germline CDR1 is SGDLS and CDR2 is YYNGEE. The CDR3 consists of 15 residues. Trimming cost V 3 bases and J 6 bases, with 13 bases left between them. The CDR3: CASSGSGMSNSPLHF. The DNA of the CDR3 is TGTGCCAGCAGCGGGTCAGGGATGAGTAATTCACCCCTCCACTTT.

This clone has a single count. This chain joins TRBV27 and TRBJ1-2; D not certain. Germline CDR1 is MNHEY and CDR2 is SMNVEV (reference sequence). The CDR3 consists of 14 residues. The V end was cut by 3 bases, the J end by 3 bases, with 11 bases between. DNA for the CDR3: TGTGCCAGCAGTTTCGGACGAGGTGACTATGGCTACACCTTC. It codes for CASSFGRGDYGYTF.

J is TRBJ1-1 and V is TRBV6-4; D is uncertain. There are 13 residues in the CDR3. V was trimmed by 5 bases and J by 4 bases, leaving 11 bases between them. Germline-derived CDR1 and CDR2 are MRHNA and SNTAGT. The CDR3 coding sequence is TGTGCCAGCAGTAATGACCAGTTCACTGAAGCTTTCTTT. Its protein is CASSNDQFTEAFF.

The chain recombines TRBV28 with TRBJ2-7; D tentatively fits TRBD1 or TRBD2 (6 bases each). The CDR3 runs to 15 residues. Germline V CDR1 and CDR2: MDHEN, SYDVKM. V shed 2 bases and J shed 5 bases, with 16 bases lying between them. The CDR3 here is CASSLNRGVRNEQYF. The CDR3 nucleotides are TGTGCCAGCAGTTTAAATAGGGGGGTAAGGAACGAGCAGTACTTC.

This clone was seen a single time. The V gene is TRBV27, the J gene TRBJ1-6; D might be TRBD1 (5 bases). V lost 2 bases, J lost 3 bases, and 8 bases lay in between. Germline assignment: CDR1 MNHEY and CDR2 SMNVEV (reference sequence). CDR3 size: 15 residues. The CDR3 here is CASSLGTVYNSPLHF. The CDR3 region has the DNA TGTGCCAGCAGTTTAGGGACTGTCTATAATTCACCCCTCCACTTT.